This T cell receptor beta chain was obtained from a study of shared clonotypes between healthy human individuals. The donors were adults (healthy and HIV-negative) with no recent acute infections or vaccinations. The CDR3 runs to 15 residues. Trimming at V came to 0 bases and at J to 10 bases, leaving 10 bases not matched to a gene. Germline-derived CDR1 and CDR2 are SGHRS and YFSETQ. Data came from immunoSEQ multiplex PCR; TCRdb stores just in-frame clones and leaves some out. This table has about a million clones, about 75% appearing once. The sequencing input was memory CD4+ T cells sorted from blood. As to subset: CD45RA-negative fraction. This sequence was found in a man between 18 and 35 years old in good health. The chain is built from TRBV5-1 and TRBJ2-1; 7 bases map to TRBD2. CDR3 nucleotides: TGCGCCAGCAGCTTGGCTGCGGGAGCGTTCGGGGAGCAGTTCTTC. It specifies CASSLAAGAFGEQFF.